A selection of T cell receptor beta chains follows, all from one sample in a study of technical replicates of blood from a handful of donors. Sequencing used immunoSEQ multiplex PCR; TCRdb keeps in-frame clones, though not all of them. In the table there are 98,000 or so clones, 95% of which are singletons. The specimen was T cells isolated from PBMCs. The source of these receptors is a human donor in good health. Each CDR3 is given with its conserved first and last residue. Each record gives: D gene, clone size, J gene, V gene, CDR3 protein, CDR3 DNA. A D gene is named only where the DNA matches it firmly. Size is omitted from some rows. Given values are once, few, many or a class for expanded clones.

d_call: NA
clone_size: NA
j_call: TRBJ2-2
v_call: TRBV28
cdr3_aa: CASRTTALNTGELFF
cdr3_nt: TGTGCCAGCAGAACGACAGCCCTAAACACCGGGGAGCTGTTTTTT

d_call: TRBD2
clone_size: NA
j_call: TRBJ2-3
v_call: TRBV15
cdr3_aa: CATSPLAGGLTDTQYF
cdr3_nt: TGTGCCACCAGTCCCCTAGCGGGGGGACTCACAGATACGCAGTATTTT

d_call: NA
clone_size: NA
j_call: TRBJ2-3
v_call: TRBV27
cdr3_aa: CASSLGRGPSTDTQYF
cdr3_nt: TGTGCCAGCAGTTTAGGGCGGGGGCCGAGCACAGATACGCAGTATTTT

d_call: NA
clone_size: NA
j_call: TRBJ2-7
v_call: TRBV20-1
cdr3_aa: CSAASSYEQYF
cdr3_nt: TGCAGTGCCGCGAGCTCCTACGAGCAGTACTTC

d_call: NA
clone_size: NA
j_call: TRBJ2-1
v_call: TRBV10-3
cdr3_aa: CAISEPSFTSSEQFF
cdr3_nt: TGTGCCATCAGTGAGCCTTCCTTTACTAGCTCTGAGCAGTTCTTC

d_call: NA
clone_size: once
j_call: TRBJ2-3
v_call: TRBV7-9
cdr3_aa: CASSSYLRTDTQYF
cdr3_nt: TGTGCCAGCAGCTCCTACCTTCGCACAGATACGCAGTATTTT

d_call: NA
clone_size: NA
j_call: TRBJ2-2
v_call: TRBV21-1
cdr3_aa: CASSKAHPGTSCRTGELFF
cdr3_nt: TGTGCCAGCAGCAAAGCACACCCCGGGACTAGCTGCCGTACCGGGGAGCTGTTTTTT

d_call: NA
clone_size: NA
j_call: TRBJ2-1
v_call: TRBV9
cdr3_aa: CASSDRTPQFNEQFF
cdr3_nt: TGTGCCAGCAGCGATAGGACTCCTCAGTTCAATGAGCAGTTCTTC

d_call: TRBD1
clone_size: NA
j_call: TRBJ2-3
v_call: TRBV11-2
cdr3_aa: CATTSYGTGSTDTQYF
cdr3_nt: TGTGCCACCACTTCTTACGGGACAGGATCTACAGATACGCAGTATTTT

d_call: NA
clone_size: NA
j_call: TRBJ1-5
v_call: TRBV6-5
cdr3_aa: CASSYLDRPDQPQHF
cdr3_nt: TGTGCCAGCAGTTACCTCGACAGGCCAGATCAGCCCCAGCATTTT

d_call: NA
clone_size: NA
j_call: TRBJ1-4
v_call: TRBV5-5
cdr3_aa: CASSLTGSTNEKLFF
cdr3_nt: TGTGCCAGCAGCTTAACAGGGTCAACTAATGAAAAACTGTTTTTT

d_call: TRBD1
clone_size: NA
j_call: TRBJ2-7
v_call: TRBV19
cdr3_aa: CASSRGTGSYEQYF
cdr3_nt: TGTGCCAGTAGTCGTGGGACAGGGTCCTACGAGCAGTACTTC

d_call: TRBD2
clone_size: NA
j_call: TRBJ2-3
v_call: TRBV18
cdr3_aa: CASSPPKVASGGIADTQYF
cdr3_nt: TGTGCCAGCTCACCACCGAAGGTCGCTAGCGGGGGTATAGCAGATACGCAGTATTTT

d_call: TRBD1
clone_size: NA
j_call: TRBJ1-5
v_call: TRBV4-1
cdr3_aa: CASSYRQGANNQPQHF
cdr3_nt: TGCGCCAGCAGCTACCGACAGGGGGCGAACAATCAGCCCCAGCATTTT

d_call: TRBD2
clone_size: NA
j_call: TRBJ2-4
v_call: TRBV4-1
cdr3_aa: CASSQGLAGGLAKNIQYF
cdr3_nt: TGCGCCAGCAGCCAAGGTCTAGCGGGAGGGCTAGCCAAAAACATTCAGTACTTC

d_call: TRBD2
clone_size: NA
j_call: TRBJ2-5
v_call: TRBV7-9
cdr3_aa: CASSVGLAVRETQYF
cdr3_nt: TGTGCCAGCAGCGTGGGGCTAGCGGTCCGAGAGACCCAGTACTTC

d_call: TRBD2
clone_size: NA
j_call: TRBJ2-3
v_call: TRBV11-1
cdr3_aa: CASSFPLDTAGGKDTQYF
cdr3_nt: TGTGCCAGCAGCTTCCCTCTCGACACAGCGGGAGGAAAAGATACGCAGTATTTT

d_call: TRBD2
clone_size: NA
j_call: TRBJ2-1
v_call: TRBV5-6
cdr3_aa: CASSLERGGPSYNEQFF
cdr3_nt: TGTGCCAGCAGCTTGGAGCGGGGGGGCCCCTCCTACAATGAGCAGTTCTTC

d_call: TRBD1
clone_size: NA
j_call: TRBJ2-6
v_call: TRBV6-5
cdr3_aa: CASSRDRAQANVLTF
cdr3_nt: TGTGCCAGCAGTCGCGACAGGGCCCAGGCCAACGTCCTGACTTTC

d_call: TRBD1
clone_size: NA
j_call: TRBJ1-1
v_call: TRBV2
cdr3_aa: CASVRDSPLGAFF
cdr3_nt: TGTGCCAGCGTTCGGGACAGCCCCCTCGGAGCTTTCTTT

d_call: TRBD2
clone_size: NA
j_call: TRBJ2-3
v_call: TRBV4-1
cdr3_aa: CASSQRERVSFGTDTQYF
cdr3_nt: TGCGCCAGCAGCCAGCGGGAGCGAGTATCCTTCGGCACAGATACGCAGTATTTT

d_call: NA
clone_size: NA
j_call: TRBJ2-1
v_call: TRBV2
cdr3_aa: CASRSSGYYNEQFF
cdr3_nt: TGTGCCAGCAGGTCCAGCGGGTACTACAATGAGCAGTTCTTC

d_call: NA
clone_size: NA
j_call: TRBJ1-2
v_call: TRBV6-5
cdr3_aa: CASSPTENTNYGYTF
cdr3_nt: TGTGCCAGCAGCCCTACAGAGAATACTAACTATGGCTACACCTTC

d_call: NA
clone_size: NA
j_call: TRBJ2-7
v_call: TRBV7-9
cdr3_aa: CASSPVEQYEQYF
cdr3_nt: TGTGCCAGCAGCCCCGTGGAGCAGTACGAGCAGTACTTC

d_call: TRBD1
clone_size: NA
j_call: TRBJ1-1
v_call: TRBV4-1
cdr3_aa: CASSRFAGGQGRTEAFF
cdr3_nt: TGCGCCAGCAGCCGATTCGCCGGGGGACAGGGAAGGACTGAAGCTTTCTTT

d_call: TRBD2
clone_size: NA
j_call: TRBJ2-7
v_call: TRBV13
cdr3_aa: CASSSKAGGGYEQYF
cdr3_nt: TGTGCCAGCAGCTCAAAAGCGGGAGGGGGCTACGAGCAGTACTTC

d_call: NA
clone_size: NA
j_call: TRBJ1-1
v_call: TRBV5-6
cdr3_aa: CASSWGENTEAFF
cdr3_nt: TGTGCCAGCAGCTGGGGGGAGAACACTGAAGCTTTCTTT

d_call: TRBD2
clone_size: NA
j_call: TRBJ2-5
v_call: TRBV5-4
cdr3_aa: CASSLLASSGETQYF
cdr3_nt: TGTGCCAGCAGCCTACTAGCGTCAAGTGGGGAGACCCAGTACTTC

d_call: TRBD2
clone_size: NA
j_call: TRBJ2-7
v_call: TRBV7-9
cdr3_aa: CASSSTSGSYEQYF
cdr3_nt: TGTGCCAGCAGCTCCACTAGCGGTTCCTACGAGCAGTACTTC

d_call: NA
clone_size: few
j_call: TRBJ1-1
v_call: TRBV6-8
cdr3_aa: CASERSRLNTEAFF
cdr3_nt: TGTGCCAGCGAAAGGTCGCGGCTGAACACTGAAGCTTTCTTT

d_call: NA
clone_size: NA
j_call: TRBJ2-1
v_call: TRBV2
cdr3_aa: CASSGLRSNYNEQFF
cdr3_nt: TGTGCCAGCAGCGGACTACGCTCAAACTACAATGAGCAGTTCTTC

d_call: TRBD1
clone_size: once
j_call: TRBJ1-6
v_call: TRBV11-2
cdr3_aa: CASRYETGFYSPLHF
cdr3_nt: TGTGCCAGCAGATACGAGACAGGGTTTTATTCACCCCTCCACTTT

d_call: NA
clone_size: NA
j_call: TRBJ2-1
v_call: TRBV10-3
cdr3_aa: CAISGYSSSYNEQFF
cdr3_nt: TGTGCCATCAGTGGTTACTCGAGCTCCTACAATGAGCAGTTCTTC

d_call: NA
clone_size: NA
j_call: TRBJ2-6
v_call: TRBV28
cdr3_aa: CASSYPAQGSSGANVLTF
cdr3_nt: TGTGCCAGCAGTTACCCCGCCCAGGGAAGCTCTGGGGCCAACGTCCTGACTTTC

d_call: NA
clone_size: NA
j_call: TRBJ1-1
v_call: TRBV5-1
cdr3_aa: CASSEHQTPNTEAFF
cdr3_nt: TGCGCCAGCAGCGAACACCAGACACCGAACACTGAAGCTTTCTTT

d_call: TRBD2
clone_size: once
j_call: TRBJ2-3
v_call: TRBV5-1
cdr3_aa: CASSEAGVGDTQYF
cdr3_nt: TGCGCCAGCAGCGAAGCGGGAGTGGGGGATACGCAGTATTTT

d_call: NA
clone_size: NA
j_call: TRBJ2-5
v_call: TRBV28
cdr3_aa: CASSLNGFRETQYF
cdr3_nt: TGTGCCAGCAGTTTAAACGGGTTTCGAGAGACCCAGTACTTC

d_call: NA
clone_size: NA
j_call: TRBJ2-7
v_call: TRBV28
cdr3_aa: CASSFPGVREQYF
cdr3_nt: TGTGCCAGCAGTTTCCCAGGGGTGAGGGAGCAGTACTTC

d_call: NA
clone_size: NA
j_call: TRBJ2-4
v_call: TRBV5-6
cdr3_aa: CASSPGSGYIQYF
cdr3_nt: TGTGCCAGCAGCCCGGGAAGCGGGTACATTCAGTACTTC

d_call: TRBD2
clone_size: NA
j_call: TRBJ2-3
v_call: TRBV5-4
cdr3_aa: CASSLAQRGSTDTQYF
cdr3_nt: TGTGCCAGCAGCTTGGCGCAGCGGGGAAGCACAGATACGCAGTATTTT

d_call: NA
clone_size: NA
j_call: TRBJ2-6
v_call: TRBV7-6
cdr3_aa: CASSPESSGANVLTF
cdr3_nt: TGTGCCAGCAGCCCGGAGAGCTCTGGGGCCAACGTCCTGACTTTC

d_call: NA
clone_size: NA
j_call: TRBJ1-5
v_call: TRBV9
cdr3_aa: CASSPNNIGGPQHF
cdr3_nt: TGTGCCAGCAGCCCTAATAACATCGGAGGGCCCCAGCATTTT

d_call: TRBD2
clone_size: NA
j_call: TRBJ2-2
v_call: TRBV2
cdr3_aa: CASSLAGGTGELFF
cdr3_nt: TGTGCCAGCAGTCTAGCGGGAGGCACCGGGGAGCTGTTTTTT

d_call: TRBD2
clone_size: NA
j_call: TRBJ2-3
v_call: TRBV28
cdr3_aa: CASSFVAVSSGLDTQYF
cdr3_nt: TGTGCCAGCAGTTTCGTGGCCGTGTCTAGCGGATTAGATACGCAGTATTTT

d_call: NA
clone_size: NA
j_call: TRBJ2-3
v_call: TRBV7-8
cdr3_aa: CASSLLRPNTDTQYF
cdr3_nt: TGTGCCAGCAGCTTACTCAGGCCAAACACAGATACGCAGTATTTT

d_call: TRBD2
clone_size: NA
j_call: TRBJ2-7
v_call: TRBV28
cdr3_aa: CASSFYSSPGLAGTYEQYF
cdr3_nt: TGTGCCAGCAGTTTCTACAGCTCACCGGGACTAGCGGGGACCTACGAGCAGTACTTC

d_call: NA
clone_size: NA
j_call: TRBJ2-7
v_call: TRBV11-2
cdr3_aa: CASSLDYGWAYEQYF
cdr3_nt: TGTGCCAGCAGCTTAGATTACGGGTGGGCCTACGAGCAGTACTTC

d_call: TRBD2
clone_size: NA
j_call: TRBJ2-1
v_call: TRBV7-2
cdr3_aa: CASSLAGAINEQFF
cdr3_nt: TGTGCCAGCAGCTTGGCGGGAGCGATAAATGAGCAGTTCTTC

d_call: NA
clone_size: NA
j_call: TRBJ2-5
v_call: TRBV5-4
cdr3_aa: CASSLPGVQETQYF
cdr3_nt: TGTGCCAGCAGCTTACCGGGGGTCCAAGAGACCCAGTACTTC

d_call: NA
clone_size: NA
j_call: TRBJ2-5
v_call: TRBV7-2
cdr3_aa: CASSLSRGAGGETQYF
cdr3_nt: TGTGCCAGCAGCTTATCTCGGGGGGCTGGGGGAGAGACCCAGTACTTC

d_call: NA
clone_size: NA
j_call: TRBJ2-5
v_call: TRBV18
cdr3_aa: CASSPGTLQETQYF
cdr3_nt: TGTGCCAGCTCCCCTGGGACTTTACAAGAGACCCAGTACTTC

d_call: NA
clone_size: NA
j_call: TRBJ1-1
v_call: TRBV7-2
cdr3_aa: CASSLQEGNTEAFF
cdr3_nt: TGTGCCAGCAGCCTCCAGGAAGGGAACACTGAAGCTTTCTTT

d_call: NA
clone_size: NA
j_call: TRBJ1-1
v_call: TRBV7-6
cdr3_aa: CASRSGGATEAFF
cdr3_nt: TGTGCCAGTAGATCTGGCGGGGCGACTGAAGCTTTCTTT

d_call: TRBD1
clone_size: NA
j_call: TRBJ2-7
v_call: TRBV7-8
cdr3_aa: CASSFGQAGEQYF
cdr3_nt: TGTGCCAGCAGCTTTGGACAGGCAGGGGAGCAGTACTTC

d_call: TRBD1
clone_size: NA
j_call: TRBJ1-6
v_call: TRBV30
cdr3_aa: CAWEGQANSPLHF
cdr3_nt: TGTGCCTGGGAGGGACAGGCGAATTCACCCCTCCACTTT

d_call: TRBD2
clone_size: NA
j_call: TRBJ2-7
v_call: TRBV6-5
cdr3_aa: CASRSAGLEHEQYF
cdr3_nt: TGTGCCAGCAGGTCCGCGGGACTAGAGCACGAGCAGTACTTC

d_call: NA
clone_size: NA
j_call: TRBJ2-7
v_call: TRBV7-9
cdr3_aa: CATRVSRTIGSYEQYF
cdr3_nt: TGTGCCACTAGGGTGTCCAGGACTATTGGATCCTACGAGCAGTACTTC

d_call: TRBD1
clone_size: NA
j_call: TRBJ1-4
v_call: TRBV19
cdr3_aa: CASSIGGTGNEKLFF
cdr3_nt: TGTGCCAGTAGTATCGGCGGGACAGGCAACGAAAAACTGTTTTTT